This TCR beta chain appears in the sequencing data of a study of CD8 T cells in Susac syndrome. Reverse transcription of about 0.45 to 1 ug RNA was carried out with random hexamers. TCRdb re-called the immunoSEQ multiplex PCR reads through MiXCR, storing one row per CDR3 protein. The sample records 250,000 to 300,000 distinct CDR3 sequences, around 89% being singletons. The CDR3 runs to 17 residues. With 0 bases clipped from V and 2 bases from J, the junction kept 12 bases outside the gene matches. Germline V gene sequence: CDR1 SQVTM, CDR2 ANQGSEA. Sample: CD8+ T cells from PBMCs. V is TRBV29-1 and J is TRBJ2-7; 8 bases agree with TRBD1. The TCR comes from a human donor with multiple sclerosis. The CDR3 DNA reads TGCAGCGTTGAAGATCGTCGTGGACAGGGTCCCCCCTACGAGCAGTACTTC. The encoded protein is CSVEDRRGQGPPYEQYF.